The sequence of this T cell receptor beta chain was determined in a study of blood T cell repertoires in COVID-19. Trimming cost V 4 bases and J 0 bases; bases outside gene matches: 8. Germline CDR1 is LNHDA and CDR2 is SQIVND (reference sequence). This CDR3 is 17 amino acids long. Per the original methods: Amplified reference gene primers provided the basis for estimating nucleated cell counts. Produced via immunoSEQ multiplex PCR; TCRdb's table is partial and in-frame only. V, J and clone size derive from that table, while D and trimming were established from the DNA sequence. Found here are a few hundred thousand clones, around 88% of them singletons; the top ten hold about 1.6%. This clone has more than one count but fewer than ten.

The chain uses TRBV19 and TRBJ1-3, with 8 nucleotides matching TRBD1. The material sequenced was peripheral blood. This TCR derives from a woman aged 45-60 years with acute or convalescent COVID-19. DNA of the CDR3: TGTGCCAGTAGTAGACGGGACAGGTTCTACTCTGGAAACACCATATATTTT. Its translation is CASSRRDRFYSGNTIYF.